This paragraph reports one TCR beta chain. Its target is unknown. With 1 base removed from V and 7 bases from J, the gap between germline ends came to 10 bases. This CDR3 is 13 amino acids long. The germline V gene has CDR1 SGHAT and CDR2 FQNNGV. The PCR contained 60 Vbeta and 13 Jbeta primers. The data were produced by immunoSEQ multiplex PCR, yet TCRdb's version contains in-frame clones alone and is incomplete. The table has 90,000 to 140,000 clones, 9.5% to 15% seen once. The data stem from a study of cytomegalovirus exposure and HLA in healthy donors. Study-level results: Sequencing had likely introduced a cluster of highly shared sequence variants as an artifact.

Sequencing was performed on PBMCs. V and J are TRBV11-2 and TRBJ1-2; D is unclear. This TCR was sampled from a man aged 40-49 years in good health and CMV-seropositive. The DNA for the CDR3 is TGTGCCAGCAGCTTAGCTCGGGGAGGTGGCTACACCTTC. The encoded protein is CASSLARGGGYTF.